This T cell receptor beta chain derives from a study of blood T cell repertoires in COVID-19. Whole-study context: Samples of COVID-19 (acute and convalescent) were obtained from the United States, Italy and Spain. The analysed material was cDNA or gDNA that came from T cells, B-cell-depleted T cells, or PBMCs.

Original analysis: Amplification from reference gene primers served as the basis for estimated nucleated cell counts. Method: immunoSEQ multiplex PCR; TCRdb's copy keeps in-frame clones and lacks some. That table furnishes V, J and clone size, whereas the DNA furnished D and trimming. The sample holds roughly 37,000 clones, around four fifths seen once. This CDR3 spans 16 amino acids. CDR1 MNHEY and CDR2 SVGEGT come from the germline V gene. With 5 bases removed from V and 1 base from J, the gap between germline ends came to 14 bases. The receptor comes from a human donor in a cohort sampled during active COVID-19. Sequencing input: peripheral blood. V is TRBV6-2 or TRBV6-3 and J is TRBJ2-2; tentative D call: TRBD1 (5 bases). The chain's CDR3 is CASSTRQNRNTGELFF. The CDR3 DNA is TGTGCCAGCAGTACCCGACAGAACCGGAACACCGGGGAGCTGTTTTTT.